What follows are 15 T cell receptor beta chains derived from one specimen sequenced in a study of regulatory T cells in long-lasting Graves disease. The TCR beta library used iRepertoire HTBI primers with Arm-PCR amplification of CDR3. TCRdb recomputed calls from the multiplex PCR reads with MiXCR, one row per CDR3 protein. The table has some 420,000 distinct CDR3 sequences, roughly 23% seen once. The time point denotes: persistent/refractory GD, antithyroid drugs over 5 years with positive TRAb. PBMC-extracted RNA yielded the TCR library. The starting material was peripheral blood mononuclear cells (PBMCs), obtained when the disease was refractory, from a patient treated with antithyroid drugs. The receptors shown here come from a female donor with Graves disease.

This chain links TRBV7-2 with TRBJ1-1, with 9 bases matching TRBD1. V shed 2 bases, J shed 3 bases, and the junction held 4 bases outside the gene matches. The CDR3 is 15 residues long. Germline values: CDR1 SGHTA, CDR2 FQGNSA. The CDR3 region is CASSLSTGGHTEAFF. The CDR3 DNA reads TGTGCCAGCAGCTTATCAACAGGGGGCCACACTGAAGCTTTCTTT. The full variable domain, its missing parts supplied by reference TRBV7-2 and TRBJ1-1, is GAGVSQSPSNKVTEKGKDVELRCDPISGHTALYWYRQSLGQGLEFLIYFQGNSAPDKSGLPSDRFSAERTGGSVSTLTIQRTQQEDSAVYLCASSLSTGGHTEAFFGQGTRLTVV.

The rearrangement joins TRBV5-1 to TRBJ2-7; D may be TRBD2 (6 bases). CDR1 is SGHRS, CDR2 YFSETQ, per germline. This CDR3 spans 16 amino acids. V lost 4 bases and J 0 bases, leaving 17 bases between the germline ends. CDR3 DNA sequence: TGCGCCAGCAGCCTATCACCGGGAGAGCACTCCTACGAGCAGTACTTC. Translating gives CASSLSPGEHSYEQYF. Looking up the rest from reference TRBV5-1 and TRBJ2-7 gives the full variable domain: KAGVTQTPRYLIKTRGQQVTLSCSPISGHRSVSWYQQTPGQGLQFLFEYFSETQRNKGNFPGRFSGRQFSNSRSEMNVSTLELGDSALYLCASSLSPGEHSYEQYFGPGTRLTVT.

The table lists this clonotype with a few counts. V usage is TRBV25-1 and J usage is TRBJ1-6; unclear D gene. Per the germline V gene, CDR1 is MGHDK and CDR2 is SYGVNS. V lost 5 bases and J 4 bases, leaving 15 bases between the germline ends. The CDR3 totals 16 residues. CDR3 sequence reads: CASSPFGPTYNSPLHF. CDR3 coding DNA: TGTGCCAGCAGTCCCTTTGGCCCAACATATAATTCACCCCTCCACTTT.

There are many counts of this clonotype. The chain has TRBV11-2 and TRBJ1-5; no firm D call. Germline values: CDR1 SGHAT, CDR2 FQNNGV. Trimming removed 1 base from V and 13 bases from J, with 14 bases in between. The CDR3 has 13 amino acids. The CDR3 coding sequence is TGTGCCAGCAGCTTAGCCCCGGAGAGCCTTCAGCATTTT. This gives the protein CASSLAPESLQHF.

This chain joins TRBV28 and TRBJ1-1; D might be TRBD1 (5 bases). Germline CDR1 reads MDHEN; CDR2 reads SYDVKM. V lost 5 bases, J lost 4 bases, and 14 bases lay in between. This CDR3 region has 14 residues. CDR3: CASSELGGTTEAFF. The CDR3 DNA is TGTGCCAGCAGTGAATTGGGAGGGACCACTGAAGCTTTCTTT.

In this sample, this clonotype turned up a few times. The chain links TRBV20-1 to TRBJ2-5; TRBD1 aligns across 12 bases. The V gene's germline CDR1 is DFQATT and CDR2 SNEGSKA (reference sequence). CDR3 size: 15 residues. V lost 2 bases, J lost 4 bases, and 5 bases stayed unmatched. CDR3 coding DNA: TGCAGTGCTAGACCCCGGGACAGGGGGCGAGAGACCCAGTACTTC. This encodes CSARPRDRGRETQYF.

This clonotype was counted between two and nine times. This CDR3 is CASSRLAGNNEQFF. Here the CDR3 DNA reads TGTGCCAGTAGTAGACTAGCGGGGAACAATGAGCAGTTCTTC. The chain couples TRBV19 to TRBJ2-1; 11 bases align to TRBD2. CDR1 is LNHDA, CDR2 SQIVND, per germline (reference sequence). With 4 bases clipped from V and 5 bases from J, the junction kept 1 base outside the gene matches. This CDR3 spans 14 amino acids.

The rearrangement links TRBV10-1 to TRBJ2-5, with a possible D match to TRBD2 (6 bases). This CDR3 is 15 amino acids long. V was trimmed by 3 bases and J by 1 base, leaving 12 bases between them. The germline V gene encodes CDR1 WNHNN and CDR2 SYGVQD (reference sequence). CDR3 in DNA: TGCGCCAGCAGTGATGGGGGGACCGGCCAAGAGACCCAGTACTTC. Amino acids: CASSDGGTGQETQYF.

The CDR3 sequence: CSASGHPNSYEQYF. The CDR3 DNA reads TGCAGTGCAAGTGGACATCCGAACTCCTACGAGCAGTACTTC. J is TRBJ2-7 and V is TRBV20-1; a weak D match, TRBD1 (5 bases). The CDR3 loop spans 14 amino acids. The germline gives CDR1 DFQATT, CDR2 SNEGSKA (reference sequence). V gave up 6 bases and J gave up 0 bases, with 15 bases separating them.

A word on this clonotype: The conserved closing phenylalanine or tryptophan is absent in this CDR3, likely reflecting a read error. This chain joins TRBV20-1 and TRBJ2-7; D gene ambiguous. Germline V gene data show CDR1 as DFQATT and CDR2 as SNEGSKA (reference sequence). CDR3 length: 14 residues. The V gene lost 4 bases and the J gene lost 3 bases, with 16 bases spanning the gap. DNA for the CDR3: TGCAGTGCTACAACCCCCCGAGAAGTCTACGAGCAGTACTGC. It codes for CSATTPREVYEQYC.

V gene TRBV4-1 combines with J gene TRBJ1-1, with D perhaps matching TRBD1 (5 bases). CDR3 length: 16 residues. The germline V gene has CDR1 MGHRA and CDR2 YSYEKL. Deletions cut 1 base from V and 10 bases from J, with 22 bases between. This chain's CDR3 is CASSQVFGTPDKGAFF. The CDR3 DNA reads as TGCGCCAGCAGCCAAGTATTTGGGACTCCTGACAAGGGAGCTTTCTTT.

In this sample, this clonotype turned up many times. The chain has TRBV6-1 and TRBJ2-7, with 7 bases fitting TRBD2. Looked up from germline, CDR1 is MNHNS and CDR2 is SASEGT. After removal of 7 bases from V and 2 bases from J, the junction contained 11 bases not matched to a gene. CDR3 length: 15 residues. The CDR3 DNA reads TGTGCCAGCATGGACGAGGCTAGCGGACCCTACGAGCAGTACTTC. This translates into CASMDEASGPYEQYF.

This clonotype was counted many times. The DNA for the CDR3 is TGTGCCAGCAGGGATGGTTCCTCCCTTTTTGAAGCTTTCTTT. It specifies CASRDGSSLFEAFF. The rearrangement uses TRBV6-1 and TRBJ1-1; D not certain. Per the germline V gene, CDR1 is MNHNS and CDR2 is SASEGT. The CDR3 covers 14 residues. The V end lost 6 bases, the J end lost 7 bases, and 18 bases lay between the germline ends.

With regard to this clonotype: This sequence may be a read error, since a much larger clone differs from it by one base. This chain joins TRBV11-2 and TRBJ1-1; 8 positions match TRBD1. Germline-derived CDR1 and CDR2 are SGHAT and FQNNGV. The CDR3 has 15 amino acids. The CDR3 is CVSSFPDTGGAEAFF. Here the CDR3 DNA reads TGTGTCAGCAGCTTTCCCGATACAGGGGGAGCTGAAGCTTTCTTT. Based on the CDR3 plus reference TRBV11-2 and TRBJ1-1, the full variable domain is EAGVAQSPRYKIIEKRQSVAFWCNPISGHATLYWYQQILGQGPKLLIQFQNNGVVDDSQLPKDRFSAERLKGVDSTLKIQPAKLEDSAVYLCVSSFPDTGGAEAFFGQGTRLTVV.

This clonotype has more than one count but fewer than ten. The rearrangement links TRBV27 to TRBJ2-1; maybe TRBD2 (5 bases). The germline CDR1 and CDR2 sequences are MNHEY and SMNVEV (reference sequence). The CDR3 runs to 13 residues. V was trimmed by 4 bases and J by 7 bases, leaving 11 bases between them. CDR3 DNA sequence: TGTGCCAGCAGTTATCGAGGGTCGAATGAGCAGTTCTTC. Translating it yields CASSYRGSNEQFF.